The 18 T cell receptor beta chains in this list originate from one sample, sequenced in a study of blood T cells in healthy people across ages. A second PCR, run for roughly 7 to 12 cycles, used a sample-barcoded 5' primer plus a J-beta primer mix. TCRdb recomputed calls from the 5' RACE reads with MiXCR, one row per CDR3 protein. The sample carries hundreds of thousands of distinct CDR3 sequences, around 48% recorded once. The sequenced sample was blood. These receptors were collected from a man aged 30-40 years in good health.

Notes on this clonotype: This may arise from a read error, as a much more abundant clone is one base away. The rearrangement joins TRBV4-2 to TRBJ2-3; D is uncertain. The germline V gene has CDR1 LGHNA and CDR2 YNFKEQ. This CDR3 is built from 12 residues. The CDR3 here is CASGQEGGTQYF. DNA of the CDR3: TGTGCCAGCGGCCAAGAAGGTGGTACGCAGTATTTT.

A note on this clonotype: Its ends do not fully match the called genes, so a read error is possible. V gene TRBV11-2 combines with J gene TRBJ2-7, with TRBD1 identical over 10 bases. The J call may be mistaken, given a closer DNA end match to TRBJ2-5. The CDR3 is made up of 17 amino acids. CDR1 and CDR2 from the germline V gene are SGHAT and FQNNGV. The CDR3 nucleotides are TGTGCCGGCAGCTCAAGTGTGGGACAGGGGCCCACCGGGACCCAGTACTTC. Its protein product is CAGSSSVGQGPTGTQYF.

For this clonotype: Sequence at one end of the junction differs from germline and may be a read error. This rearrangement joins TRBV3-1 to TRBJ1-2; D is possibly TRBD1 (5 bases). This CDR3 is built from 12 residues. Germline CDR1 LGHDT, CDR2 YNNKEL (reference sequence). CDR3 sequence (DNA): TGTGCCAGCAGCATCCAGGGTAGAGGCTGCACCTTC. Translated, it gives CASSIQGRGCTF.

This clonotype was seen more than once but under ten times. The chain recombines TRBV14 with TRBJ2-3, with 8 bases matching TRBD2. CDR1 and CDR2 (germline): SGHDN, FVKESK. Germline trimming cut 0 bases from V and 9 bases from J; bases unmatched to any gene: 11. CDR3 length: 16 amino acids. CDR3 residues: CASSQESGGHAGTQYF. In DNA form, the CDR3 reads TGTGCCAGCAGCCAAGAGAGCGGGGGACATGCGGGCACGCAGTATTTT.

The chain combines TRBV10-3 with TRBJ2-7; D gene uncertain. Trimming pared 6 bases from V and 1 base from J, leaving 10 bases between. This CDR3 has 13 amino acids. Per germline, CDR1 ENHRY and CDR2 SYGVKD. CDR3 protein: CAISETVSYEQYF. The CDR3 region has the DNA TGTGCCATCAGCGAGACTGTTTCCTACGAGCAGTACTTC.

V and J are TRBV10-3 and TRBJ2-3; tentatively, D is TRBD2 (5 bases). Germline values: CDR1 ENHRY, CDR2 SYGVKD. The CDR3 sequence is 13 residues long. V lost 6 bases, J lost 2 bases, and 9 bases lay in between. This CDR3 is CAISMDFTDTQYF. CDR3 bases: TGTGCCATCAGCATGGACTTCACAGATACGCAGTATTTT.

The chain is built from TRBV11-2 and TRBJ2-3; D is ambiguous. The J call may be mistaken, given a closer DNA end match to TRBJ1-5. There are 15 residues in the CDR3. CDR1 is SGHAT and CDR2 is FQNNGV in the germline V gene. The DNA of the CDR3 is TGTGCCAGCAGCCCCCGGGTAGCGGGCACAGATACGCAGCATTTT. It translates to CASSPRVAGTDTQHF.

The chain has TRBV4-1 and TRBJ1-5; 8 nucleotides align to TRBD1. There are 18 residues in the CDR3. With V trimmed by 1 base and J by 1 base, 9 bases remained unmatched. The germline gives CDR1 MGHRA, CDR2 YSYEKL. The CDR3 region has the DNA TGCGCCAGCAGCCAAGGGCAGGGGGCGGTTAGGAGCAATCAGCCCCAGCATTTT. The encoded protein is CASSQGQGAVRSNQPQHF.

Many counts were recorded for this clonotype. The rearrangement links TRBV2 to TRBJ1-2; 9 nucleotides match TRBD1. This CDR3 region has 13 residues. The V gene's germline CDR1 is SNHLY and CDR2 FYNNEI. The ends lost 6 bases at V and 1 base at J; junction bases unmatched: 0. The CDR3 here is CASRGQGNYGYTF. DNA of the CDR3: TGTGCCAGCAGGGGACAGGGTAACTATGGCTACACCTTC.

As concerns this clonotype: One end of the junction fails to match germline, which may point to a read error. The chain couples TRBV4-1 to TRBJ2-7; D remains ambiguous. Germline CDR1 is MGHRA and CDR2 is YSYEKL. The CDR3 is 15 amino acids. The CDR3 loop is CASSQGFQLTYEQYF. For the CDR3, the DNA is TGCGCCAGCAGTCAAGGGTTTCAGCTGACCTACGAGCAGTACTTC.

The chain combines TRBV4-3 with TRBJ2-7, with no clear D. V lost 0 bases and J 0 bases, leaving 12 bases between the germline ends. Germline CDR1 reads LGHNA; CDR2 reads YSLEER. The CDR3 covers 16 residues. The CDR3 loop is CASSQDKHSSSYEQYF. The DNA of the CDR3 is TGCGCCAGCAGCCAAGATAAGCACAGCAGCTCCTACGAGCAGTACTTC.

The rearrangement joins TRBV5-1 to TRBJ1-1; TRBD1 aligns across 12 bases. CDR3 length: 16 residues. CDR1 is SGHRS, CDR2 YFSETQ, per germline. Trimming at V came to 2 bases and at J to 2 bases, leaving 4 bases not matched to a gene. Written as DNA, the CDR3 is TGCGCCAGCAGCTTTCGGGGACAGGGGGCTAACACTGAAGCTTTCTTT. Protein product: CASSFRGQGANTEAFF.

The chain recombines TRBV20-1 with TRBJ1-3, with 7 positions matching TRBD1. Germline trimming cut 5 bases from V and 5 bases from J; bases unmatched to any gene: 6. The CDR3 sequence is 13 residues long. Germline loops: CDR1 DFQATT, CDR2 SNEGSKA (reference sequence). In nucleotides, the CDR3 is TGCAGTGCTTCGACGGGACAGCGAAACACCATATATTTT. Translation: CSASTGQRNTIYF.

In DNA form, the CDR3 reads TGTGCCAGCAGTTACCTGAACCAAGGGACAGCCCTGTATCGAGCTTTCTTT. This sequence encodes CASSYLNQGTALYRAFF. V gene TRBV6-2 or TRBV6-3 combines with J gene TRBJ1-1; 7 bases align to TRBD1. The germline gives CDR1 MNHEY, CDR2 SVGEGT. CDR3 length: 17 residues. V shed 2 bases, J shed 10 bases, and the junction held 19 bases outside the gene matches.

This clonotype was detected many times. This chain connects TRBV3-1 to TRBJ2-3, with D possibly TRBD2 on 7 matching bases. The CDR3 runs 13 residues. Germline values: CDR1 LGHDT, CDR2 YNNKEL (reference sequence). Trimming took off 2 bases at V and 5 bases at J, with 8 bases between the two ends. CDR3 coding DNA: TGTGCCAGCAGCCAAAGGGGGGGAGATACGCAGTATTTT. As protein: CASSQRGGDTQYF.

In its sample, this clonotype was seen a few times. The chain employs TRBV9 and TRBJ2-5, with TRBD2 matching over 8 bases. Germline CDR1 and CDR2: SGDLS and YYNGEE. The CDR3 is 15 amino acids. Trimming cost V 0 bases and J 2 bases; bases outside gene matches: 3. This CDR3 reads CASSVGGTSQETQYF. The DNA for the CDR3 is TGTGCCAGCAGCGTAGGGGGGACTAGTCAAGAGACCCAGTACTTC. The full variable domain, in which reference TRBV9 and TRBJ2-5 provide the parts outside the CDR3, is DSGVTQTPKHLITATGQRVTLRCSPRSGDLSVYWYQQSLDQGLQFLIQYYNGEERAKGNILERFSAQQFPDLHSELNLSSLELGDSALYFCASSVGGTSQETQYFGPGTRLLVL.

The CDR3 DNA is TGTGCTAGTGGTTTGGTCGGGGGAGGAAATGAGCAGTTCTTC. This codes for CASGLVGGGNEQFF. The chain couples TRBV12-5 to TRBJ2-1; possibly TRBD2 for D (6 bases). The CDR3 is made up of 14 amino acids. Germline V gene lookup returns CDR1 LGHNT and CDR2 FRNRAP. The ends were cut back, 0 bases at V and 7 bases at J, with 10 bases in the middle. The full variable domain, in which reference TRBV12-5 and TRBJ2-1 provide the parts outside the CDR3, is DARVTQTPRHKVTEMGQEVTMRCQPILGHNTVFWYRQTMMQGLELLAYFRNRAPLDDSGMPKDRFSAEMPDATLATLKIQPSEPRDSAVYFCASGLVGGGNEQFFGPGTRLTVL.

The chain joins TRBV10-3 to TRBJ2-3; D is undetermined. The CDR3 is 15 residues long. Per germline, CDR1 ENHRY and CDR2 SYGVKD. The ends were cut back, 0 bases at V and 3 bases at J, with 10 bases in the middle. The CDR3 sequence is CAISESQVSTDTQYF. CDR3 coding DNA: TGTGCCATCAGTGAGTCGCAGGTTTCGACAGATACGCAGTATTTT.